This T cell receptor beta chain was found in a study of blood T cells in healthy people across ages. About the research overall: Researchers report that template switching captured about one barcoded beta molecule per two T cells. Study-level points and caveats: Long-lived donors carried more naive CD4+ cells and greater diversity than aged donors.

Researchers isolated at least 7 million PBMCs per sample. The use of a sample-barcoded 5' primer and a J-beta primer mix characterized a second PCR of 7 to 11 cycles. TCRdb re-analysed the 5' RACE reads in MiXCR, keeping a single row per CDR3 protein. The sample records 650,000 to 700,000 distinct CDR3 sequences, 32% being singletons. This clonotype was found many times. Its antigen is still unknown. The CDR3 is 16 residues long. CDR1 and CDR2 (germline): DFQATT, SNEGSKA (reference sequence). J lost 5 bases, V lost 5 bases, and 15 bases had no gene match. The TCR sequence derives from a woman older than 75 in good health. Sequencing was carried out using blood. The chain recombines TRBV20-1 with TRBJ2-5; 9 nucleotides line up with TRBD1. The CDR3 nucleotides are TGCAGTGCTCTCCCCTGGGGACAGGGTCGGGTCGAGACCCAGTACTTC. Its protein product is CSALPWGQGRVETQYF.